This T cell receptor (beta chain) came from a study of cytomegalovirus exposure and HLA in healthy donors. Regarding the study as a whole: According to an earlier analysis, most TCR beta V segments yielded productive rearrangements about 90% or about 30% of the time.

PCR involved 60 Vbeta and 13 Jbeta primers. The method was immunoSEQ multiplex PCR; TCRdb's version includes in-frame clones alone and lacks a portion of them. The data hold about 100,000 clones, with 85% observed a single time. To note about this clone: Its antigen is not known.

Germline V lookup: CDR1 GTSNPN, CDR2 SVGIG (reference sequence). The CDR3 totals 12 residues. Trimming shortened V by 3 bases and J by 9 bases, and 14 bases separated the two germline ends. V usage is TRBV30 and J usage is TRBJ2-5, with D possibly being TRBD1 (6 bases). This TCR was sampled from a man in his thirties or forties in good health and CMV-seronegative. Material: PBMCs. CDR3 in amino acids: CAWRAQGSAQYF. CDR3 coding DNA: TGTGCCTGGAGGGCTCAGGGGTCGGCCCAGTACTTC.